The sample holds many counts of the clone carrying this T cell receptor (beta chain). What it recognizes is unknown. This sample is part of a study of T cell repertoires in cytomegalovirus infection. TCRdb re-derived calls from the reads in MiXCR, one entry per CDR3 protein. The table lists approximately 310,000 distinct CDR3 sequences, around 25% of them singletons, with about 14% in the top ten. Germline trimming cut 5 bases from V and 4 bases from J; bases unmatched to any gene: 13. Germline-derived CDR1 and CDR2 are SGHAT and FQNNGV. There are 18 residues in the CDR3. The chain uses TRBV11-2 and TRBJ2-3; 12 bases fit TRBD2. This TCR was sampled from a human donor in good health (CMV status not recorded). Some clones in this sample may be carry-over from other donors' samples. This specimen consisted of cultured PBMCs, obtained from culture after CMV antigen stimulation. CDR3 nucleotide sequence: TGTGCCAGCAGCAGAACTAGCGGGAGGTCCCTGGGTTCAGATACGCAGTATTTT. Residues: CASSRTSGRSLGSDTQYF.